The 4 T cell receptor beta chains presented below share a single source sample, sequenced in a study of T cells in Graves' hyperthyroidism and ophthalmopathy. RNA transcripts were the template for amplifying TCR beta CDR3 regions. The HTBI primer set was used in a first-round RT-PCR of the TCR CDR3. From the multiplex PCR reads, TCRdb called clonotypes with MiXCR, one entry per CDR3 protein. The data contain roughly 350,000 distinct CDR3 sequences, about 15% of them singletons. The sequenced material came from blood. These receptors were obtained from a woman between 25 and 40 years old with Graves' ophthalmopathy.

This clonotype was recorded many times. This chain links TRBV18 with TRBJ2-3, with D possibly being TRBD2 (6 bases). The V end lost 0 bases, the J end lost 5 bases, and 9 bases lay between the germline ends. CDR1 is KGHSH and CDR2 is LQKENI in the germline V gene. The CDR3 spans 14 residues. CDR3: CASSPPTRRDTQYF. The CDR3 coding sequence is TGTGCCAGCTCACCACCGACTAGGAGAGATACGCAGTATTTT.

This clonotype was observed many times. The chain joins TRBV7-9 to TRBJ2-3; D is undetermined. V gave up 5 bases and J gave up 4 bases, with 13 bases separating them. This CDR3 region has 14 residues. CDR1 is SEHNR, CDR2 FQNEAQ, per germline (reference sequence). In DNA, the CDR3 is TGTGCCAGCAGCCCGAGGCGCCAGCCAGATACGCAGTATTTT. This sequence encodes CASSPRRQPDTQYF. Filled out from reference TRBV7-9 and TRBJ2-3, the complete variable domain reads DTGVSQNPRHKITKRGQNVTFRCDPISEHNRLYWYRQTLGQGPEFLTYFQNEAQLEKSRLLSDRFSAERPKGSFSTLEIQRTEQGDSAMYLCASSPRRQPDTQYFGPGTRLTVL.

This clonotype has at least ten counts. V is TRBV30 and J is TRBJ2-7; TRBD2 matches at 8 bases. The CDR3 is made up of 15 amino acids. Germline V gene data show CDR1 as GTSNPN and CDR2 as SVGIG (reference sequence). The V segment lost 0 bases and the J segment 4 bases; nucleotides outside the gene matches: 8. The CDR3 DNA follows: TGTGCCTGGAGTGTACCGATGGGACTAGATTACGAGCAGTACTTC. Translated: CAWSVPMGLDYEQYF.

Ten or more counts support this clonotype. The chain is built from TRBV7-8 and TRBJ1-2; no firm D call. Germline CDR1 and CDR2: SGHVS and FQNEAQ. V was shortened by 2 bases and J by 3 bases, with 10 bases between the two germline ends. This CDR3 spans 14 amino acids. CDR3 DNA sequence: TGTGCCAGCAGCTTAATTAACCGCTACTATGGCTACACCTTC. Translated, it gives CASSLINRYYGYTF.